A selection of T cell receptor beta chains follows, all from one sample in a study of shared clonotypes between healthy human individuals. Assay: immunoSEQ multiplex PCR; the TCRdb copy retains only in-frame clones and omits some. The sample has roughly 1 million clones; 60% to 80% are singletons. Sequencing input: memory CD4+ T cells sorted from blood. The receptors shown here come from a man between 18 and 29 years old in good health. Both conserved end residues are trimmed from each CDR3.

len | v_gene | CDR3aa
15 | TRBV28 | ASNTPSTGMRNQPQH
13 | TRBV7-9 | ASSLREVGNSPLH
14 | TRBV9 | ASSVDGGPSTDTQY
13 | TRBV2 | ASSEEAAGNSPLH
14 | TRBV6-6 | ASSLHRGYSNQPQH
17 | TRBV9 | ASSAGGRSGVVDTGELF
12 | TRBV19 | ASSIPGDNSPLH
9 | TRBV5-1 | ASSFQETQY
16 | TRBV7-2 | ASSQTRTSGTNSYEQY
12 | TRBV19 | ASSIGTRNNEQF
15 | TRBV7-8 | ASSFTGNVESNQPQH
10 | TRBV6-1 | ASRQMNTEAF
12 | TRBV30 | AWSRLMSYNEQF
11 | TRBV19 | ASSIDLRSGYT
16 | TRBV15 | ATSRGGGPGAGVETQY
11 | TRBV5-1 | ASSPDNAYEQY
14 | TRBV4-2 | ASSQEGARGTDTQY
14 | TRBV4-1 | ASSPTGTGTNYGYT
15 | TRBV30 | AWSVRPGQGARYEQY